This entry is about one T cell receptor beta chain. V gave up 0 bases and J gave up 4 bases, with 4 bases separating them. The CDR3 contains 13 residues. Germline CDR1 is MNHEY and CDR2 is SMNVEV (reference sequence). The source of the sample is a study of control samples from healthy donors and cancer patients. The assay was immunoSEQ multiplex PCR, and TCRdb's table has in-frame clones only and misses some. There are about 160,000 clones in the sample; roughly 94% occur only once, and around 13% lies in the top ten. The sequence was collected from a man aged 55 to 69 with colorectal cancer. Sequenced sample: PBMCs. The V gene is TRBV27, the J gene TRBJ1-5; D is unresolved. The CDR3 DNA reads as TGTGCCAGCAGTTTATCCAGGAATCAGCCCCAGCATTTT. Protein sequence: CASSLSRNQPQHF.